This TCR beta chain stems from a study of OX40 agonist ivuxolimab in advanced cancers. Study details: A mean age of roughly 66 years, range 23 to 79, was recorded, and approximately 85% were male. General study findings and limits: Doses of 0.1 to 3.0 mg/kg were accompanied by clonal expansion of CD4+ and CD8+ blood T cells by week 6.

The CDR3 length is 14 residues. Trimming left V 6 bases short and J 0 bases short, with 8 bases between. Germline V gene sequence: CDR1 SGHTA, CDR2 FQGTGA. About this clone itself: The antigen is undetermined.

The method was immunoSEQ multiplex PCR; TCRdb's version includes in-frame clones alone and lacks a portion of them. Among about 50,000 clones listed, around 90% were seen once. The sample consisted of CD4+ or CD8+ T cells sorted from blood, taken in a trial of the OX40 agonist ivuxolimab. The TCR sequence derives from an adult with an advanced solid tumor such as melanoma, head and neck, liver or kidney cancer. The chain uses TRBV7-3 and TRBJ2-2; either TRBD1 or TRBD2 may supply D (5 bases each). CDR3 loop: CASRGTANTGELFF. DNA for the CDR3: TGTGCCAGCAGGGGGACGGCGAACACCGGGGAGCTGTTTTTT.